Sequencing of this T cell receptor beta chain was carried out in a study of blood T cells in healthy people across ages. This clonotype was seen once. The antigen remains unidentified. Through a sample-barcoded 5' primer and a J-beta primer mix, a second PCR was run for about 6 to 12 cycles. Using its own MiXCR run on the 5' RACE reads, TCRdb lists one record per CDR3 protein. Counted here are over a million distinct CDR3 sequences, roughly 40% occurring once; the ten biggest clones make up under 8%. Trimming stripped 6 bases from V and 7 bases from J, with 15 bases between. The CDR3 extends over 13 amino acids. Per the germline V gene, CDR1 is MNHEY and CDR2 is SVGAGI. Regarding the study as a whole: It was held that diversity estimates obtained from one million T cells represented underestimates.

Sequencing used blood. This sequence was found in a woman under 30 in good health. The chain couples TRBV6-5 to TRBJ1-2; D unclear. The CDR3 reads CASSRTTVGGYTF. CDR3 bases: TGTGCCAGCAGCCGGACGACGGTGGGTGGCTACACCTTC.